The rows below give T cell receptor beta chains drawn from one sample of a study of regulatory T cells in long-lasting Graves disease. TCRdb re-called the multiplex PCR reads with MiXCR, one entry per CDR3 protein. The sample includes about 660,000 distinct CDR3 sequences, roughly 30% of them seen just once. This specimen consisted of peripheral blood mononuclear cells (PBMCs), obtained when the disease was refractory, from a patient treated with antithyroid drugs. The source of these receptors is a female donor with Graves disease. The CDR3 runs from the conserved cysteine through the conserved F or W. Fields, in order: V gene, J gene, D gene, clone size, CDR3 DNA, CDR3 protein. D genes are given only for firm matches. Clone size, where shown, is once, few, many, or a class for clones that have expanded.

TRBV28	TRBJ1-2	TRBD1	-	TGTGCCACCATACAGGGGTATGGCTACACCTTC	CATIQGYGYTF
TRBV20-1	TRBJ1-1	-	-	TGCAGTGCTAGAGTAAGCGGGGGCATGAACACTGAAGCTTTCTTT	CSARVSGGMNTEAFF
TRBV6-1	TRBJ1-2	TRBD1	-	TGTGCCAGCAGTAGATCCGGGACAGGGAGATATGGCTACACCTTC	CASSRSGTGRYGYTF
TRBV12-3/TRBV12-4	TRBJ2-1	-	-	TGTGCCAGCAGTTTACTAGCCCCTACATCCTACAATGAGCAGTTCTTC	CASSLLAPTSYNEQFF
TRBV7-2	TRBJ1-2	-	few	TGTGCCAGCAGCCCTAGGACCGGGAGTTCATATGGCTACACCTTC	CASSPRTGSSYGYTF
TRBV28	TRBJ1-1	-	many	TGTGCCAGCCTTCCAGCACAGAACACTGAAGCTTTCTTT	CASLPAQNTEAFF
TRBV5-1	TRBJ1-2	-	few	TGCGCCAGCAGCATTGGACAGCAGACTAACTATGGCTACACCTTC	CASSIGQQTNYGYTF
TRBV6-2/TRBV6-3	TRBJ1-5	-	-	TGTGCCAGCAGGCCGGGACCGTTGAATCAGCCCCAGCATTTT	CASRPGPLNQPQHF
TRBV7-9	TRBJ2-7	-	-	TGTGCCAGCAGCCTTTCCGACGGCGAGCAGTACTTC	CASSLSDGEQYF
TRBV6-2/TRBV6-3	TRBJ2-7	TRBD2	few	TGTGCCAGCAGTCCCCTGACTGGCGGGAGAGTCGAGCAGTACTTC	CASSPLTGGRVEQYF
TRBV20-1	TRBJ2-7	TRBD2	-	TGCAGTGCGTATACCTATTCAGGACTAGCGGGAGCAACCGAGCAGTACTTC	CSAYTYSGLAGATEQYF
TRBV6-1	TRBJ1-1	-	few	TGTGCCAGCATCCAAAGAACCTCTCGGACATTT	CASIQRTSRTF
TRBV12-3/TRBV12-4	TRBJ2-7	TRBD2	-	TGTGCCAGCAGTTTAGGAGGGAGGGTATACGAGCAGTACTTC	CASSLGGRVYEQYF
TRBV19	TRBJ2-2	-	-	TGTGCCAGTAGTACCGGACCAAACACCGGGGAGCTGTTTTTT	CASSTGPNTGELFF
TRBV7-9	TRBJ1-1	-	-	TGTGCCAGCAGCTTAATGGGGGGGTCCAATGCGAACACTGAAGCTTTCTTT	CASSLMGGSNANTEAFF
TRBV27	TRBJ1-5	TRBD1	few	TGTGCCAGCAGTTTATCCTGGACAGGGCTAGAGCCCCAGCATTTT	CASSLSWTGLEPQHF
TRBV7-6	TRBJ1-1	-	many	TGTGCCAGCAGCGGAAGGGACACTGAAGCTTTCTTT	CASSGRDTEAFF
TRBV28	TRBJ2-7	-	many	TGTGCCAGCAGCCACGCCACTAGTCCGAACGAGCAGTACTTC	CASSHATSPNEQYF
TRBV20-1	TRBJ1-2	-	-	TGCAGTGCTAACATTCTGGGGCTCAGCTATGGCTACACCTTC	CSANILGLSYGYTF
TRBV10-2	TRBJ1-5	-	many	TGCGCCAGCGCACAGGGCAATCAGCCCCAGCATTTT	CASAQGNQPQHF
TRBV6-1	TRBJ1-2	-	many	TGTGCCAGCAGAACCTTTAGGGGACGAGACCCGCGGGACTATGGCTACACCTTC	CASRTFRGRDPRDYGYTF
TRBV3-1	TRBJ2-7	TRBD2	-	TGTGCCAGCAGCCAAGGGAGGCTAGCGGGAGGGCCGAGCTCCTACGAGCAGTACTTC	CASSQGRLAGGPSSYEQYF
TRBV28	TRBJ1-4	TRBD1	-	TGTGCCAGCAGTTTAAGACAGGGAAAACTGTTTTTT	CASSLRQGKLFF
TRBV27	TRBJ2-4	-	few	TGTGCCAGCAGTGCACCCCTAGGTTTGGGAGCCAAAAACATTCAGTACTTC	CASSAPLGLGAKNIQYF
TRBV6-1	TRBJ2-1	-	-	TGTGCCAGCAGCAGGAGTAATGAGCAGTTCTTC	CASSRSNEQFF